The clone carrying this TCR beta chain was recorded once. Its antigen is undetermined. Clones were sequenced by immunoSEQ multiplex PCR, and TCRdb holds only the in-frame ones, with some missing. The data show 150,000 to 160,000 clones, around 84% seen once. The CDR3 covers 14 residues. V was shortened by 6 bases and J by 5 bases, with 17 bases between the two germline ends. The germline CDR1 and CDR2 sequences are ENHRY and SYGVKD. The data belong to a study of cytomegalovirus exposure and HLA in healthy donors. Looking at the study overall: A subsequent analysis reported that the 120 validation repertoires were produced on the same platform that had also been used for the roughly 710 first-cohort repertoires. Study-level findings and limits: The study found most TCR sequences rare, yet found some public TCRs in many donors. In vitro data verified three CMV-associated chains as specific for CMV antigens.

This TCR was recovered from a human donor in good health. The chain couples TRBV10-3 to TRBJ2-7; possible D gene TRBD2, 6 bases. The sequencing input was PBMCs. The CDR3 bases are TGTGCCATCAGGGTAGCGGAGACAGTCCACGAGCAGTACTTC. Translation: CAIRVAETVHEQYF.